Presented here are 32 T cell receptor beta chains from one specimen sequenced in a study of blood T cell repertoires in COVID-19. TCRdb keeps only in-frame clones here, not all; method: immunoSEQ multiplex PCR. The table shows 45,000 to 55,000 clones, with about 92% occurring only once. Sequenced: peripheral blood. All receptors derive from a human donor in a cohort sampled during active COVID-19.

The chain carries TRBV5-4 and TRBJ2-3, with 11 positions matching TRBD2. Trimming removed 4 bases from V and 3 bases from J; junction bases left unmatched: 4. The CDR3 contains 15 residues. Germline V gene lookup returns CDR1 SGHNT and CDR2 YYREEE (reference sequence). CDR3 sequence: CASSPTSGMTDTQYF. The CDR3 DNA reads TGTGCCAGCAGCCCGACTAGCGGGATGACAGATACGCAGTATTTT.

This chain connects TRBV24-1 to TRBJ2-2; 7 nucleotides align to TRBD1. The CDR3 is made up of 15 amino acids. From germline, CDR1 is KGHDR and CDR2 SFDVKD. J was trimmed by 1 base and V by 9 bases; bases with no gene match: 7. CDR3 coding DNA: TGTGCCACCGGTATAGGACAGGAGAACACCGGGGAGCTGTTTTTT. Translated: CATGIGQENTGELFF.

The chain's CDR3 is CASSTTGATYEQYF. The CDR3 DNA reads TGTGCCAGTAGTACGACAGGGGCCACCTACGAGCAGTACTTC. V gene TRBV19 combines with J gene TRBJ2-7, with 8 nucleotides matching TRBD1. The V and J ends lost 4 bases and 2 bases, in that order; junction bases with no gene match: 4. The CDR3 totals 14 residues. The germline CDR1 and CDR2 sequences are LNHDA and SQIVND (reference sequence).

V gene TRBV4-1 combines with J gene TRBJ2-1; D is unresolved. V lost 1 base to trimming and J lost 0 bases, with 10 bases between them. The CDR3 consists of 16 residues. The V gene's germline CDR1 is MGHRA and CDR2 YSYEKL. The CDR3 protein is CASSQVQASSYNEQFF. DNA of the CDR3: TGCGCCAGCAGCCAAGTTCAGGCGAGCTCCTACAATGAGCAGTTCTTC.

This chain uses TRBV7-6 with TRBJ2-7, with 8 bases matching TRBD2. Unmatched junction bases numbered 11, after V lost 1 base and J lost 6 bases. CDR3 length equals 16 residues. Germline-derived CDR1 and CDR2 are SGHVS and FNYEAQ. CDR3 in DNA: TGTGCCAGCAGCTTAGTGTCTGGGACTAGTAATCGCGAGCAGTACTTC. Translating gives CASSLVSGTSNREQYF.

The chain links TRBV7-9 to TRBJ2-1; D possibly corresponds to TRBD2 (5 bases). The CDR3 is made up of 12 amino acids. Germline CDR1 SEHNR, CDR2 FQNEAQ (reference sequence). Trimming pared 5 bases from V and 5 bases from J, leaving 7 bases between. The CDR3 coding sequence is TGTGCCAGCAGCCGGCGGGACAATGAGCAGTTCTTC. This gives the protein CASSRRDNEQFF.

This clone was detected only a few times. V is TRBV11-2 and J is TRBJ2-7; 7 bases fit TRBD1. J gave up 3 bases and V 7 bases, and 12 bases lay outside the gene matches. The germline CDR1 and CDR2 sequences are SGHAT and FQNNGV. The CDR3 is made up of 15 amino acids. The CDR3 spells CASNKDRPTNYEQYF. CDR3 sequence (DNA): TGTGCCAGCAACAAGGACAGGCCGACCAACTACGAGCAGTACTTC.

The chain recombines TRBV25-1 with TRBJ2-6, with D maybe TRBD1 (5 bases). This CDR3 comprises 18 residues. Trimming removed 1 base from V and 3 bases from J, with 16 bases in between. In germline, CDR1 is MGHDK, CDR2 SYGVNS. The CDR3 loop reads CASSESVGQGFGANVLTF. For the CDR3, the DNA is TGTGCCAGCAGTGAATCGGTGGGGCAGGGATTTGGGGCCAACGTCCTGACTTTC.

The chain recombines TRBV11-2 with TRBJ2-2; TRBD2 aligns across 8 bases. The CDR3 is 17 amino acids. Trimming took 1 base from V and 1 from J; bases not matched to a gene: 5. Germline V gene sequence: CDR1 SGHAT, CDR2 FQNNGV. Written as DNA, the CDR3 is TGTGCCAGCAGCTTAGCGAAAGCGGGAGTGAACACCGGGGAGCTGTTTTTT. This translates into CASSLAKAGVNTGELFF.

The V and J genes are TRBV11-3 and TRBJ2-1; TRBD2 agrees at 8 bases. The junction had 7 bases not matched to a gene; V was cut back by 6 bases and J by 6 bases. There are 14 residues in the CDR3. Looked up from germline, CDR1 is SGHNT and CDR2 is YENEEA. This CDR3 reads CASRQSGRSNEQFF. CDR3 sequence (DNA): TGTGCCAGCAGGCAGAGCGGGAGAAGCAATGAGCAGTTCTTC. The variable domain in full, with the rest retrieved from reference TRBV11-3 and TRBJ2-1, is EAGVVQSPRYKIIEKKQPVAFWCNPISGHNTLYWYLQNLGQGPELLIRYENEEAVDDSQLPKDRFSAERLKGVDSTLKIQPAELGDSAVYLCASRQSGRSNEQFFGPGTRLTVL.

The V gene is TRBV2, the J gene TRBJ2-1; TRBD1 is a possible D gene (5 bases). Germline CDR1 SNHLY, CDR2 FYNNEI. This CDR3 has 13 amino acids. Trimming took off 6 bases at V and 7 bases at J, with 13 bases between the two ends. The CDR3 DNA sequence: TGTGCCAGCAGCGAGACACAGGTTAATGAGCAGTTCTTC. Its translation is CASSETQVNEQFF.

The chain has TRBV10-1 and TRBJ2-3; D ambiguous. V dropped 7 bases and J dropped 3 bases, with 14 bases sitting between them. Germline CDR1 reads WNHNN; CDR2 reads SYGVQD (reference sequence). The CDR3 contains 14 residues. The CDR3 DNA follows: TGCGCCAGCAACGAGCGATTCTTAACAGATACGCAGTATTTT. This codes for CASNERFLTDTQYF.

J is TRBJ2-4 and V is TRBV6-5; TRBD1 is a possible D gene (5 bases). The CDR3 sequence is 14 residues long. CDR1 is MNHEY, CDR2 SVGAGI, per germline. Trimming stripped 4 bases from V and 8 bases from J, with 15 bases between. The CDR3: CASSSLSLGDIQYF. CDR3 bases: TGTGCCAGCAGTTCCTTATCCCTAGGGGACATTCAGTACTTC.

V and J are TRBV11-2 and TRBJ1-1, with 7 nucleotides matching TRBD1. This CDR3 is 16 amino acids long. V was clipped by 1 base and J by 0 bases; unmatched bases: 5. From germline, CDR1 is SGHAT and CDR2 FQNNGV. Here the CDR3 DNA reads TGTGCCAGCAGCTTAGGTGCCAGGGGGGTGAACACTGAAGCTTTCTTT. Amino acids: CASSLGARGVNTEAFF.

This clone was recorded only once. The rearrangement links TRBV12-5 to TRBJ1-1; TRBD1 agrees at 8 bases. The junction had 9 bases not matched to a gene; V was cut back by 7 bases and J by 5 bases. The V gene's germline CDR1 is LGHNT and CDR2 FRNRAP. This CDR3 comprises 14 residues. The CDR3 loop is CASAPGGAGTEAFF. The CDR3 bases are TGTGCTAGTGCCCCAGGGGGCGCAGGGACTGAAGCTTTCTTT.

V is TRBV19 and J is TRBJ2-5; 15 nucleotides line up with TRBD2. V trimming: 8 bases; J trimming: 8 bases; junction bases outside the gene matches: 15. This CDR3 has 17 residues. Per germline, CDR1 LNHDA and CDR2 SQIVND (reference sequence). CDR3: CASSGLAGGKLLGTQYF. CDR3 in DNA: TGTGCCAGTTCGGGACTAGCGGGAGGCAAGTTACTCGGAACCCAGTACTTC.

This clone was observed a single time. The rearrangement links TRBV5-4 to TRBJ2-5, with 8 bases lining up with TRBD2. Trimming took 0 bases from V and 4 from J; bases not matched to a gene: 5. The germline gives CDR1 SGHNT, CDR2 YYREEE (reference sequence). CDR3 length: 15 residues. CDR3 residues: CASSLVGRGGETQYF. In DNA, the CDR3 is TGTGCCAGCAGCTTGGTCGGGAGGGGAGGAGAGACCCAGTACTTC. Supplemented by reference TRBV5-4 and TRBJ2-5, the full variable domain reads ETGVTQSPTHLIKTRGQQVTLRCSSQSGHNTVSWYQQALGQGPQFIFQYYREEENGRGNFPPRFSGLQFPNYSSELNVNALELDDSALYLCASSLVGRGGETQYFGPGTRLLVL.

This rearrangement joins TRBV5-1 to TRBJ2-5, with a weak D call TRBD1 (6 bases). The CDR3 consists of 14 residues. Germline V gives CDR1 SGHRS, CDR2 YFSETQ. The V end was cut by 3 bases, the J end by 4 bases, with 13 bases between. The CDR3 region has the DNA TGCGCCAGCAGCTCGGCAGGGGTATCAGAGACCCAGTACTTC. Encoded protein: CASSSAGVSETQYF.

V is TRBV6-1 and J is TRBJ1-5; TRBD1 might be the D (5 bases). The germline CDR1 and CDR2 sequences are MNHNS and SASEGT. V was shortened by 2 bases and J by 4 bases, with 18 bases between the two germline ends. This CDR3 has 17 residues. The CDR3 bases are TGTGCCAGCAGTGAATTCTCGGCGGGACGGTTGAATCAGCCCCAGCATTTT. It codes for CASSEFSAGRLNQPQHF.

The gene calls are TRBV29-1 and TRBJ2-5; 8 bases agree with TRBD1. Losses at the gene ends were 6 bases for V and 4 bases for J; bases not matched to a gene: 10. Germline V CDR1 and CDR2: SQVTM, ANQGSEA. This CDR3 is built from 14 residues. CDR3 sequence (DNA): TGCAGCGTACTCCAGGACAGGGTGGGAGAGACCCAGTACTTC. Its protein is CSVLQDRVGETQYF.

The V gene is TRBV7-2, the J gene TRBJ2-5, with D unclear. Trimming removed 1 base at V and 4 bases at J, with 10 bases between. Germline CDR1 is SGHTA and CDR2 is FQGNSA. The CDR3 is 14 residues long. Here the CDR3 DNA reads TGTGCCAGCAGCTTAGAATCTAATAGAGAGACCCAGTACTTC. This sequence encodes CASSLESNRETQYF.

The chain joins TRBV6-5 to TRBJ1-6; 7 bases agree with TRBD1. The germline V gene has CDR1 MNHEY and CDR2 SVGAGI. The length of the CDR3 is 13 residues. Losses at the gene ends were 8 bases for V and 6 bases for J; bases not matched to a gene: 4. The CDR3 reads CASRAGGNSPLHF. The CDR3 region has the DNA TGTGCCAGCCGGGCAGGGGGTAATTCACCCCTCCACTTT.

The chain combines TRBV5-4 with TRBJ2-7, with 13 positions matching TRBD2. Germline trimming cut 4 bases from V and 7 bases from J; bases unmatched to any gene: 8. Germline V lookup: CDR1 SGHNT, CDR2 YYREEE (reference sequence). This CDR3 is 15 amino acids long. CDR3 nucleotides: TGTGCCAGCAGCCCGGGACTAGCGGGGTCGGGGGAGCAGTACTTC. Protein product: CASSPGLAGSGEQYF.

This clone was found a few times. The chain joins TRBV5-1 to TRBJ1-2, with D tentatively TRBD1 (5 bases). CDR3 length: 12 residues. Germline loops: CDR1 SGHRS, CDR2 YFSETQ. Trimming pared 0 bases from V and 6 bases from J, leaving 6 bases between. The DNA for the CDR3 is TGCGCCAGCAGCTTGGACAGGCATGGCTACACCTTC. Translated: CASSLDRHGYTF.

This clone was recorded once. The V call is TRBV9, the J call TRBJ1-1; the D gene is possibly TRBD1 (6 bases). Germline values: CDR1 SGDLS, CDR2 YYNGEE. This CDR3 comprises 14 residues. V lost 0 bases to trimming and J lost 4 bases, with 10 bases between them. This CDR3 is CASSVEGGGTEAFF. DNA of the CDR3: TGTGCCAGCAGCGTAGAAGGGGGGGGCACTGAAGCTTTCTTT. Full variable domain (missing parts from reference TRBV9 and TRBJ1-1): DSGVTQTPKHLITATGQRVTLRCSPRSGDLSVYWYQQSLDQGLQFLIQYYNGEERAKGNILERFSAQQFPDLHSELNLSSLELGDSALYFCASSVEGGGTEAFFGQGTRLTVV.

This CDR3 reads CASSLERQGVGEAFF. CDR3 coding DNA: TGTGCCAGCAGCTTAGAACGACAGGGTGTGGGTGAAGCTTTCTTT. The chain has TRBV11-2 and TRBJ1-1, with 7 bases that match TRBD1. V was pared by 0 bases and J by 7 bases, with 8 bases of the junction left unmatched. CDR1 SGHAT and CDR2 FQNNGV come from the germline V gene. This CDR3 region has 15 residues.

The CDR3 DNA reads TGCGCCAGCAGCTTGAAAGGCCCAGCGGGTGAAGCTTTCTTT. Translation gives CASSLKGPAGEAFF. V is TRBV5-1 and J is TRBJ1-1; unclear D gene. The length of the CDR3 is 14 residues. Per the germline V gene, CDR1 is SGHRS and CDR2 is YFSETQ. Trimming removed 1 base at V and 7 bases at J, with 14 bases between.

The rearrangement joins TRBV6-5 to TRBJ2-2, with a tentative D call TRBD1 (5 bases). V lost 8 bases and J 1 base, leaving 8 bases between the germline ends. From germline, CDR1 is MNHEY and CDR2 SVGAGI. The CDR3 runs to 13 residues. The CDR3: CASPDRNTGELFF. The CDR3 DNA is TGTGCCAGCCCCGACAGGAACACCGGGGAGCTGTTTTTT.

As DNA, the CDR3 is TGTGCCAGCTCACCGGGGGACAGCCGACTTGTTGCTAATGAAAAACTGTTTTTT. The encoded protein is CASSPGDSRLVANEKLFF. This sequence joins TRBV18 and TRBJ1-4; 7 bases line up with TRBD1. CDR3 length: 18 amino acids. J gave up 3 bases and V 3 bases, and 13 bases lay outside the gene matches. The germline V gene has CDR1 KGHSH and CDR2 LQKENI.

V and J are TRBV28 and TRBJ2-4; a weak D match, TRBD1 (5 bases). Germline V lookup: CDR1 MDHEN, CDR2 SYDVKM. V was shortened by 5 bases and J by 2 bases, with 13 bases between the two germline ends. CDR3 length: 15 residues. As DNA, the CDR3 is TGTGCCAGCAGTCCCCCAGGGTCGTCCAAAAACATTCAGTACTTC. It specifies CASSPPGSSKNIQYF. The complete variable domain, with remaining parts taken from reference TRBV28 and TRBJ2-4, reads DVKVTQSSRYLVKRTGEKVFLECVQDMDHENMFWYRQDPGLGLRLIYFSYDVKMKEKGDIPEGYSVSREKKERFSLILESASTNQTSMYLCASSPPGSSKNIQYFGAGTRLSVL.

V is TRBV4-2 and J is TRBJ2-7; TRBD2 matches 14 bases. V was pared by 3 bases and J by 7 bases, with 14 bases of the junction left unmatched. The germline V gene encodes CDR1 LGHNA and CDR2 YNFKEQ. CDR3 size: 18 residues. The CDR3 region is CASSQGTSGSPFGGEQYF. The CDR3 nucleotides read TGTGCCAGCAGCCAGGGGACTAGCGGGAGCCCATTCGGGGGGGAGCAGTACTTC.

The CDR3 spells CASSLRQPPYEQYF. DNA of the CDR3: TGTGCCAGCTCACTCAGACAGCCTCCCTACGAGCAGTACTTC. This sequence joins TRBV18 and TRBJ2-7; maybe TRBD1 (5 bases). V dropped 4 bases and J dropped 2 bases, with 12 bases sitting between them. Germline V CDR1 and CDR2: KGHSH, LQKENI. The CDR3 is made up of 14 amino acids.